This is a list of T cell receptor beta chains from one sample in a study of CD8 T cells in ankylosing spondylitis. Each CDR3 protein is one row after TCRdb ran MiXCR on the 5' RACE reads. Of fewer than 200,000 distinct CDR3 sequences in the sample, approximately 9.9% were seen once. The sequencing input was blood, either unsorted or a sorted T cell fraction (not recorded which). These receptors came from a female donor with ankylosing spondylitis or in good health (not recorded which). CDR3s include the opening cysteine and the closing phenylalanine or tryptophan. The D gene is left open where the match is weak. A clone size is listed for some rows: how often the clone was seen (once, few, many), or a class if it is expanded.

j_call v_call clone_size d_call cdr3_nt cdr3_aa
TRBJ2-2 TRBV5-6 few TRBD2 TGTGCCAGCAGCTTCCTAGCGGGAGAGGCCGGGGAGCTGTTTTTT CASSFLAGEAGELFF
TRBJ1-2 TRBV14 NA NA TGTGCCAGCAGCCAACCAGGGGTTGCGGACTACACCTTC CASSQPGVADYTF
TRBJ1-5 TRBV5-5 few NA TGTGCCAGCAGCTTGGCATTCTGGGTACCGGATCAGCCCCAGCATTTT CASSLAFWVPDQPQHF
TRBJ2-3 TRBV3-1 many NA TGTGCCAGCAGCCAAGGTCGCACAGATACGCAGTATTTT CASSQGRTDTQYF
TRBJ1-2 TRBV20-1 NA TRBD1 TGCAGTGCTACGACAGGGGAGGTCTATGGATACACCTTC CSATTGEVYGYTF
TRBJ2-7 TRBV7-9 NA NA TGTGCCAGCAGCCCAACCGGGACGGCAAACTCCTACGAGCAGTACTTC CASSPTGTANSYEQYF
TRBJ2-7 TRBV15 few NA TGTGCCACCAGCTCATGGGGGTACGAGCAGTACTTC CATSSWGYEQYF
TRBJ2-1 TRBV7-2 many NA TGTGCCAGCAGTTTTCGACAGGACGCCTACAATGAGCAGTTCTTC CASSFRQDAYNEQFF
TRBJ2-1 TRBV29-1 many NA TGCAGCGTTCCCAATCAGCGGAATGAGCAGTTCTTC CSVPNQRNEQFF
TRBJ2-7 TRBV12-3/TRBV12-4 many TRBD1 TGTGCCAGCAGTTTAGTCCCAGGGGGAAGGGAGCAGTACTTC CASSLVPGGREQYF
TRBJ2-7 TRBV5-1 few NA TGCGCCAGCAGCACAGCACCGGGACATACCAGCTCCTACGAGCAGTACTTC CASSTAPGHTSSYEQYF
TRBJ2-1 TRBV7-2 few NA TGTGCCAGCAGCTTAATAGGCGGACCCTACAATGAGCAGTTCTTC CASSLIGGPYNEQFF
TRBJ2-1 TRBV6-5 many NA TGTGCCAGCAGTTACTCGGGCGGAGTCAATGAGCAGTTCTTC CASSYSGGVNEQFF
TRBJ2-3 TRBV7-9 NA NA TGTGCCAGCAGCTCGGGACCTCCAGATACGCAGTATTTT CASSSGPPDTQYF
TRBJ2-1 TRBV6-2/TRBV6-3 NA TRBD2 TGTGCCAGCATGGAGCGGGAGCCAACTTACAATGAGCAGTTCTTC CASMEREPTYNEQFF
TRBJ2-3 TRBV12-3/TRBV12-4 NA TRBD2 TGTGCCAGCAGTTCCTTTAGCGGGGGAGATACGCAGTATTTT CASSSFSGGDTQYF
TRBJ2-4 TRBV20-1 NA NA TGCAGTGCTAGAGACCCAGCAGGTTTGAGGGGCAAAAACATTCAGTACTTC CSARDPAGLRGKNIQYF
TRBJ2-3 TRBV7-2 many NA TGTGCCAGCACCTGGGGTTCGGGCGCAGATACGCAGTATTTT CASTWGSGADTQYF
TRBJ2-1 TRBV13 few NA TGTGCCAGCAGCTTAGATGGTCGGGGCGGGGTTAGGAATGAGCAGTTCTTC CASSLDGRGGVRNEQFF